Included here is one TCR beta chain sequence, with context. This specimen comes from a study of cytomegalovirus exposure and HLA in healthy donors. PCR was performed using 60 Vbeta and 13 Jbeta primers. The repertoire was sequenced with immunoSEQ multiplex PCR; TCRdb's copy has only in-frame clones and lacks some. The table has 65,000 to 70,000 clones, around 80% seen once; the top ten hold approximately 7.8%. The sample was PBMCs. This sequence was found in a woman aged 25-40 years in good health and CMV-seropositive.

CDR3 sequence (DNA): TGTGCCAGCAGCTTAACAAGGAAAAGCGGGAGATACAATGAGCAGTTCTTC. Residues: CASSLTRKSGRYNEQFF. V gene TRBV7-3 combines with J gene TRBJ2-1; 8 bases line up with TRBD2. Losses at the gene ends were 0 bases for V and 4 bases for J; bases not matched to a gene: 8. Germline CDR1 is SGHTA and CDR2 is FQGTGA. This CDR3 is built from 17 residues.